The 21 T cell receptor beta chains presented below share a single source sample, sequenced in a study of cytomegalovirus exposure and HLA in healthy donors. Vbeta (60) and Jbeta (13) primers were used in the PCR. This table comes from immunoSEQ multiplex PCR, and its TCRdb copy is limited to in-frame clones, with some not included. The sample has about 220,000 clones, about 77% seen once. Sequencing was carried out using PBMCs. The origin of the receptors is a woman aged 25 to 45 in good health and CMV-seronegative.

This clone came up a few times. Written as DNA, the CDR3 is TGCAGTGCTAGCCAGGGCGCCGAAGCTTTCTTT. It codes for CSASQGAEAFF. This rearrangement joins TRBV20-1 to TRBJ1-1, with D possibly TRBD1 on 5 matching bases. Deletions cut 3 bases from V and 8 bases from J, with 10 bases between. The CDR3 length is 11 residues. CDR1 and CDR2 (germline): DFQATT, SNEGSKA (reference sequence).

The rearrangement links TRBV7-9 to TRBJ1-2; D not certain. The CDR3 sequence is 17 residues long. The V gene lost 4 bases and the J gene lost 0 bases, with 18 bases spanning the gap. Germline CDR1 is SEHNR and CDR2 is FQNEAQ (reference sequence). In DNA, the CDR3 is TGTGCCAGCAGCTCCAGCAGCCAGTTAACAGCTAACTATGGCTACACCTTC. Translating gives CASSSSSQLTANYGYTF.

This clone was seen just once. This chain joins TRBV4-1 and TRBJ2-7; the D gene is possibly TRBD1 (5 bases). The CDR3 contains 14 residues. Germline V lookup: CDR1 MGHRA, CDR2 YSYEKL. Trimming stripped 1 base from V and 2 bases from J, with 9 bases between. The CDR3 reads CASSQVTEAYEQYF. In DNA, the CDR3 is TGCGCCAGCAGCCAAGTGACAGAAGCCTACGAGCAGTACTTC.

This chain uses TRBV9 with TRBJ1-1; D unclear. The V gene lost 0 bases and the J gene lost 6 bases, with 15 bases spanning the gap. CDR3 length: 15 amino acids. Germline V gene data show CDR1 as SGDLS and CDR2 as YYNGEE. Written as DNA, the CDR3 is TGTGCCAGCAGCGTAGCGGGAGGAGAGAAGTCTGAAGCTTTCTTT. Translating it yields CASSVAGGEKSEAFF. Full variable domain (rest looked up from reference TRBV9 and TRBJ1-1): DSGVTQTPKHLITATGQRVTLRCSPRSGDLSVYWYQQSLDQGLQFLIQYYNGEERAKGNILERFSAQQFPDLHSELNLSSLELGDSALYFCASSVAGGEKSEAFFGQGTRLTVV.

This clone was seen a single time. The chain combines TRBV11-3 with TRBJ1-4, with D uncertain. In germline, CDR1 is SGHNT, CDR2 YENEEA. V dropped 1 base and J dropped 8 bases, with 11 bases sitting between them. CDR3 length equals 14 residues. The CDR3 loop reads CASSLGQSGEKLFF. In DNA, the CDR3 is TGTGCCAGCAGCTTAGGCCAGAGCGGGGAAAAACTGTTTTTT.

The genes are TRBV19 and TRBJ2-3; 10 nucleotides agree with TRBD2. The CDR3 is 15 residues long. CDR1 is LNHDA, CDR2 SQIVND, per germline (reference sequence). V dropped 6 bases and J dropped 4; count of bases not matched to a gene: 7. Here the CDR3 reads CASRGAGGPADTQYF. The CDR3 region has the DNA TGTGCCAGTAGAGGAGCGGGGGGGCCCGCAGATACGCAGTATTTT.

The V gene is TRBV7-8, the J gene TRBJ1-1; unclear D gene. The CDR3 is made up of 15 amino acids. Trimming stripped 1 base from V and 3 bases from J, with 12 bases between. Germline lookup yields CDR1 SGHVS and CDR2 FQNEAQ. CDR3 in amino acids: CASSLVDGAYTEAFF. In DNA, the CDR3 is TGTGCCAGCAGCTTAGTCGACGGAGCGTACACTGAAGCTTTCTTT.

V is TRBV2 and J is TRBJ2-2; D is uncertain. Trimming cost V 10 bases and J 0 bases, with 9 bases left between them. The length of the CDR3 is 13 residues. Germline assignment: CDR1 SNHLY and CDR2 FYNNEI. As DNA, the CDR3 is TGTGCCACTACGTTCGCGAACACCGGGGAGCTGTTTTTT. Residues: CATTFANTGELFF.

The chain links TRBV12-5 to TRBJ1-2; a possible D gene is TRBD1 (6 bases). The CDR3 sequence is 15 residues long. CDR1 and CDR2 (germline): LGHNT, FRNRAP. Trimming left V 7 bases short and J 1 base short, with 16 bases between. The CDR3 sequence: CASEGGMDSNYGYTF. The CDR3 DNA reads TGTGCTAGTGAAGGAGGTATGGACAGTAACTATGGCTACACCTTC. Together with reference TRBV12-5 and TRBJ1-2, the CDR3 gives the full variable domain: DARVTQTPRHKVTEMGQEVTMRCQPILGHNTVFWYRQTMMQGLELLAYFRNRAPLDDSGMPKDRFSAEMPDATLATLKIQPSEPRDSAVYFCASEGGMDSNYGYTFGSGTRLTVV.

This clone was counted between two and nine times. The chain links TRBV2 to TRBJ1-2; D is uncertain. V was trimmed by 8 bases and J by 6 bases, leaving 7 bases between them. The CDR3 spans 10 residues. The V gene's germline CDR1 is SNHLY and CDR2 FYNNEI. CDR3 amino acids: CASGRHGYTF. In DNA, the CDR3 is TGTGCCAGCGGCCGCCATGGCTACACCTTC.

This clone was seen only a few times. The rearrangement joins TRBV29-1 to TRBJ2-3; the match to TRBD2 covers 8 bases. Per germline, CDR1 SQVTM and CDR2 ANQGSEA. The CDR3 has 15 amino acids. V lost 3 bases and J lost 6; bases outside the gene matches: 11. The CDR3 protein is CSVETSETEEDTQYF. The CDR3 DNA reads TGCAGCGTTGAGACTAGCGAGACTGAGGAGGATACGCAGTATTTT.

The chain uses TRBV9 and TRBJ2-1; 7 nucleotides agree with TRBD2. The CDR3 covers 16 residues. V lost 0 bases and J lost 0; bases outside the gene matches: 3. Germline lookup yields CDR1 SGDLS and CDR2 YYNGEE. Here the CDR3 DNA reads TGTGCCAGCAGCGTAGAACTAGCGAGCTCCTACAATGAGCAGTTCTTC. Protein product: CASSVELASSYNEQFF.

CDR3 sequence (DNA): TGCGCCAGCAGCTTGGTCGGAGAAGAAGCTTTCTTT. This translates into CASSLVGEEAFF. The chain carries TRBV5-1 and TRBJ1-1; no clear D gene. V gave up 0 bases and J gave up 8 bases, with 8 bases separating them. CDR1 is SGHRS and CDR2 is YFSETQ in the germline V gene. CDR3 length: 12 residues.

On this clone: Sequence at one end of the junction differs from germline and may be a read error. The chain carries TRBV7-9 and TRBJ2-5; the match to TRBD1 covers 9 bases. Germline CDR1 and CDR2: SEHNR and FQNEAQ (reference sequence). CDR3 length equals 15 residues. CDR3 residues: CSSSLASGTGETQYF. In DNA, the CDR3 is TGTTCCAGCAGCTTAGCATCCGGGACAGGGGAGACCCAGTACTTC.

This chain links TRBV13 with TRBJ2-5; D might be TRBD2 (6 bases). This CDR3 has 14 residues. Germline V lookup: CDR1 PRHDT, CDR2 FYEKMQ (reference sequence). V dropped 5 bases and J dropped 5 bases, with 15 bases sitting between them. The CDR3: CASSGGTWEETQYF. CDR3 DNA sequence: TGTGCCAGCAGCGGCGGGACCTGGGAGGAGACCCAGTACTTC.

V gene TRBV27 combines with J gene TRBJ2-7; D is possibly TRBD1 (5 bases). V lost 7 bases, J lost 0 bases, and 10 bases lay in between. This CDR3 is built from 13 residues. Germline V lookup: CDR1 MNHEY, CDR2 SMNVEV (reference sequence). The CDR3 sequence is CASTSDNSYEQYF. CDR3 nucleotide sequence: TGTGCCAGCACCTCGGACAACTCCTACGAGCAGTACTTC.

The gene calls are TRBV30 and TRBJ2-7, with 7 bases that match TRBD2. CDR3 length: 16 amino acids. The J segment lost 5 bases and the V segment lost 3 bases, leaving 16 bases of the junction unmatched. Germline V lookup: CDR1 GTSNPN, CDR2 SVGIG (reference sequence). Written as DNA, the CDR3 is TGTGCCTGGAGGGGGCCCTTGCGGGAGAATTGGAACGAGCAGTACTTC. This encodes CAWRGPLRENWNEQYF.

V gene TRBV5-6 combines with J gene TRBJ2-7, with D tentatively TRBD2 (6 bases). Trimming shortened V by 2 bases and J by 7 bases, and 10 bases separated the two germline ends. This CDR3 contains 12 residues. Germline assignment: CDR1 SGHDT and CDR2 YYEEEE. The CDR3 nucleotides are TGTGCCAGCAGCTTACAGGCGGGGGAGCAGTACTTC. Translation gives CASSLQAGEQYF.

The chain combines TRBV5-1 with TRBJ1-1; D may be TRBD1 (5 bases). Deletions cut 4 bases from V and 1 base from J, with 8 bases between. CDR3 length equals 13 residues. Looked up from germline, CDR1 is SGHRS and CDR2 is YFSETQ. Here the CDR3 reads CASSRDSNTEAFF. The DNA for the CDR3 is TGCGCCAGCAGCCGGGACTCGAACACTGAAGCTTTCTTT.

This clone was observed a handful of times. A read error may account for a junction end that differs from germline. The chain has TRBV30 and TRBJ1-2; 12 nucleotides agree with TRBD1. The germline V gene encodes CDR1 GTSNPN and CDR2 SVGIG (reference sequence). The CDR3 consists of 14 residues. CDR3 in DNA: TGTGACTGGAGTCAGGGACAGGGGGCTTATCGCTACACCTTC. It specifies CDWSQGQGAYRYTF.

The gene calls are TRBV27 and TRBJ1-1, with D possibly matching TRBD1 (5 bases). CDR1 is MNHEY and CDR2 is SMNVEV in the germline V gene (reference sequence). The CDR3 is made up of 14 amino acids. V lost 7 bases and J 5 bases, leaving 17 bases between the germline ends. Written as DNA, the CDR3 is TGTGCCAGCAATTCCCTACCTCAGGGAACTGAAGCTTTCTTT. Translation: CASNSLPQGTEAFF.